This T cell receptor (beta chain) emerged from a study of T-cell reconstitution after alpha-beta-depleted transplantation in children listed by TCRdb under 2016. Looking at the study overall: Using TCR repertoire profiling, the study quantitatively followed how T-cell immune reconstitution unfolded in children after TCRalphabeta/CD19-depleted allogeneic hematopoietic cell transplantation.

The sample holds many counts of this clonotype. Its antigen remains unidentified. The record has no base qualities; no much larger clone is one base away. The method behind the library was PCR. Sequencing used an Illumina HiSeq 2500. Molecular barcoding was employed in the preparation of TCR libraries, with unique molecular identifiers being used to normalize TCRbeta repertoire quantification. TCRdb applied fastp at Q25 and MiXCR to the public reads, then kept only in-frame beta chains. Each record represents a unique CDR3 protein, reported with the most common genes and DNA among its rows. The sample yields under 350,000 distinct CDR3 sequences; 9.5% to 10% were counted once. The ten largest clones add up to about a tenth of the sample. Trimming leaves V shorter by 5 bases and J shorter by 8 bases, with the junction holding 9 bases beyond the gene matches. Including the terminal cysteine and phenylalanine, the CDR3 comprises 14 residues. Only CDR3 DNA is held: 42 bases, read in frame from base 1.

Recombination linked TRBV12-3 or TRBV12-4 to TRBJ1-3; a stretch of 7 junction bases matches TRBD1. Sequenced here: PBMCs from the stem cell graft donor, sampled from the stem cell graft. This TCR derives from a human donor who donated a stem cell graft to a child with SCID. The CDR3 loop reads CASSPPGQMHTIYF. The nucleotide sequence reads TGTGCCAGCAGTCCCCCGGGACAGATGCACACCATATATTTT.